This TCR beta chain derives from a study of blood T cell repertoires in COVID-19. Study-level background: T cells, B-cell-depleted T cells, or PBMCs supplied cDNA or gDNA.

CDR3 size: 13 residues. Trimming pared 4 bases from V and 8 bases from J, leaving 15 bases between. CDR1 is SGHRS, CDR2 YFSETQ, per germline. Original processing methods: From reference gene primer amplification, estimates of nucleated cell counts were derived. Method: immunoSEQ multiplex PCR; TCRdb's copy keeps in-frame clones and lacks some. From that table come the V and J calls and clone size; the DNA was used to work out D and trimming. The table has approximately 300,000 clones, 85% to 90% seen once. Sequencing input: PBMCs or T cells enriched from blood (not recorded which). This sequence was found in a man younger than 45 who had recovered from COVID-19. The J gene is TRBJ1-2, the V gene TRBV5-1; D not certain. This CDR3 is CASSLGTGYGYTF. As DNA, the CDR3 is TGCGCCAGCAGCCTGGGAACGGGATACGGCTACACCTTC.